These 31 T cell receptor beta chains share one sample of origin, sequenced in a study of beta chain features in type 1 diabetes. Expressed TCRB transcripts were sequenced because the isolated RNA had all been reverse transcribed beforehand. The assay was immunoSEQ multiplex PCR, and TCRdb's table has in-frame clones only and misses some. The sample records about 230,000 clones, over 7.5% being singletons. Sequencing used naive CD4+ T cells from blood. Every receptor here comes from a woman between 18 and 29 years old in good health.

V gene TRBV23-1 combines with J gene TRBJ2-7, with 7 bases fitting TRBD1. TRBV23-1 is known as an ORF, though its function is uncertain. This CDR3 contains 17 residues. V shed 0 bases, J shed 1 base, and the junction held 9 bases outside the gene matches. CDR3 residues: CASSQSVSGTASYEQYF. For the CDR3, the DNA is TGCGCCAGCAGTCAATCGGTATCCGGGACAGCATCCTACGAGCAGTACTTC.

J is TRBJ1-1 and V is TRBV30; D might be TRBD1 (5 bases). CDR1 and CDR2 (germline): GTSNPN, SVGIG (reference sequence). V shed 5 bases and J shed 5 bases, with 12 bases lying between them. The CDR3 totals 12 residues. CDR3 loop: CAWADGGTEAFF. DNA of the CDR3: TGTGCCTGGGCCGATGGGGGGACTGAAGCTTTCTTT.

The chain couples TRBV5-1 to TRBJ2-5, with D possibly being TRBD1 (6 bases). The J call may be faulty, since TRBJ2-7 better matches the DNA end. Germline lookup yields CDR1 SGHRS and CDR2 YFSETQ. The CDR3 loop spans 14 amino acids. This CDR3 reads CASSRLGALDEQYF. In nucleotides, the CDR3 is TGCGCCAGCTCCCGGTTGGGGGCCCTGGACGAGCAGTACTTC.

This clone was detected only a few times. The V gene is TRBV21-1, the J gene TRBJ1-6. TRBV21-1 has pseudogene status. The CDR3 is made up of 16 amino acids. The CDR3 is CASSKGGPNLSSPLHF. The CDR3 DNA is TGTGCCAGCAGCAAAGGCGGCCCAAATTTGAGTTCACCCCTCCACTTT.

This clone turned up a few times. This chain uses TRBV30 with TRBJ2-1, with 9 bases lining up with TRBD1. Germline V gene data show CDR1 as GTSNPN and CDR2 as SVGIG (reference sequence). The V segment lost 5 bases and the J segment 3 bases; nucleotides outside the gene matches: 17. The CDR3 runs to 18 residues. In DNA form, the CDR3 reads TGTGCCTGGGACGGACCCCTGGAGGGACAGGGAGTCTACAATGAGCAGTTCTTC. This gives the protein CAWDGPLEGQGVYNEQFF. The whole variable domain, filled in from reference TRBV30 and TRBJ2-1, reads SQTIHQWPATLVQPVGSPLSLECTVEGTSNPNLYWYRQAAGRGLQLLFYSVGIGQISSEVPQNLSASRPQDRQFILSSKKLLLSDSGFYLCAWDGPLEGQGVYNEQFFGPGTRLTVL.

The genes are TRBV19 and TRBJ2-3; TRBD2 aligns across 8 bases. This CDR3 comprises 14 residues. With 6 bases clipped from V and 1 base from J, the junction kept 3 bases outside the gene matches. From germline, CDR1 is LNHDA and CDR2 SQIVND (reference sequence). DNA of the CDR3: TGTGCCAGTAGCCCGACTAGCGGCACAGATACGCAGTATTTT. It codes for CASSPTSGTDTQYF.

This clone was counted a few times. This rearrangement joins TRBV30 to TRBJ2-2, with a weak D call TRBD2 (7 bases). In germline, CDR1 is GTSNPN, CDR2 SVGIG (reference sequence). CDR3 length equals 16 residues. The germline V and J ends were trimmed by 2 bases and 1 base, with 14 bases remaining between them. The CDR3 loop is CAWSFPGGQNTGELFF. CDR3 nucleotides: TGTGCCTGGAGTTTCCCCGGGGGGCAGAACACCGGGGAGCTGTTTTTT.

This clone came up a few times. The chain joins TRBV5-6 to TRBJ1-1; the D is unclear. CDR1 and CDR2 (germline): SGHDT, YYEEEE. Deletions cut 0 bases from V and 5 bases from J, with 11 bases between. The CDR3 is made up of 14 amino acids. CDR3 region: CASSLGRRTTEAFF. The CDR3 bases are TGTGCCAGCAGCTTGGGGCGGCGCACGACTGAAGCTTTCTTT.

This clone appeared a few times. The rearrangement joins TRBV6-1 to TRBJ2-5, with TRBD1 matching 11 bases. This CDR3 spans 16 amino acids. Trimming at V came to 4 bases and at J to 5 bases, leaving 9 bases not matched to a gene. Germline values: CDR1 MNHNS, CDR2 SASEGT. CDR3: CASSVGSGQGGETQYF. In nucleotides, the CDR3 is TGTGCCAGCAGTGTTGGCTCGGGACAGGGGGGTGAGACCCAGTACTTC.

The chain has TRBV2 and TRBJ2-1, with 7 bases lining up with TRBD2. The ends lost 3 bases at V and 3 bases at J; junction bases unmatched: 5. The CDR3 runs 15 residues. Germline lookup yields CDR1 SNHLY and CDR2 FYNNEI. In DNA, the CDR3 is TGTGCCAGCAGTGACGACCGGGAGGACTACAATGAGCAGTTCTTC. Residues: CASSDDREDYNEQFF.

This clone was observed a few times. Here the CDR3 DNA reads TGTGCCAGCAGCTTAGGTCTGATGCGGGGATACAATCAGCCCCAGCATTTT. This encodes CASSLGLMRGYNQPQHF. V is TRBV7-6 and J is TRBJ1-5; D is unresolved. CDR1 is SGHVS, CDR2 FNYEAQ, per germline. The CDR3 sequence is 17 residues long. Trimming left V 1 base short and J 3 bases short, with 16 bases between.

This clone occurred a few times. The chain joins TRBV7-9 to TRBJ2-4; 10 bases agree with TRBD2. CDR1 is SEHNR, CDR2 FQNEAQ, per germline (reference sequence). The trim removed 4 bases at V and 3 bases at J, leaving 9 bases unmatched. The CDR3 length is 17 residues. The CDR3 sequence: CASSSQREGLVKNIQYF. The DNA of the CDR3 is TGTGCCAGCAGCTCTCAGCGGGAGGGCCTAGTCAAAAACATTCAGTACTTC.

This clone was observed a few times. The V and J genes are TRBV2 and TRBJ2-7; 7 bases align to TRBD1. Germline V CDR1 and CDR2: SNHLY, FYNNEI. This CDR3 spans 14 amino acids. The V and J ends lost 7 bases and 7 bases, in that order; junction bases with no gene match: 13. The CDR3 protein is CASTAGTVPLEQYF. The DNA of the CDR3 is TGTGCCAGCACCGCCGGGACAGTTCCCTTAGAGCAGTACTTC.

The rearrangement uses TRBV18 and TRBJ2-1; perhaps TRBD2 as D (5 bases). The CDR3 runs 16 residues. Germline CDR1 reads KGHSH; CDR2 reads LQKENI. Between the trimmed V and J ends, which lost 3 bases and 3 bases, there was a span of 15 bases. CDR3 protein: CASSPSRPAGYNEQFF. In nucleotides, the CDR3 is TGTGCCAGCTCACCTTCCAGACCGGCGGGCTACAATGAGCAGTTCTTC.

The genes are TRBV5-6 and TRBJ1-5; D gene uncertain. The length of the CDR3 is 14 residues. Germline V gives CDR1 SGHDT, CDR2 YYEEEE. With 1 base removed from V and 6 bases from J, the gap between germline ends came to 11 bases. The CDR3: CASSLREAAQPQHF. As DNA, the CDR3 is TGTGCCAGCAGCTTGAGGGAAGCGGCTCAGCCCCAGCATTTT. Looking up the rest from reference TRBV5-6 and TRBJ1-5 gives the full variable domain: DAGVTQSPTHLIKTRGQQVTLRCSPKSGHDTVSWYQQALGQGPQFIFQYYEEEERQRGNFPDRFSGHQFPNYSSELNVNALLLGDSALYLCASSLREAAQPQHFGDGTRLSIL.

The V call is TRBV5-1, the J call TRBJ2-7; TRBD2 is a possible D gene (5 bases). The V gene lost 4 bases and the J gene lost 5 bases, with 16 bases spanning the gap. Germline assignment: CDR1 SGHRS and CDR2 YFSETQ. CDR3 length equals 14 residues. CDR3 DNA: TGCGCCAGCAGCGCGGGCACTAGAGCTGACGAGCAGTACTTC. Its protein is CASSAGTRADEQYF.

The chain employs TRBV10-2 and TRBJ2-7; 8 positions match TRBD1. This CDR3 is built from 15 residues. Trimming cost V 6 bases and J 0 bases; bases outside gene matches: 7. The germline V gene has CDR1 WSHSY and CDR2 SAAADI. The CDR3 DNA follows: TGCGCCAGCAGAGCCTACAGGGGGAGCTCCTACGAGCAGTACTTC. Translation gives CASRAYRGSSYEQYF.

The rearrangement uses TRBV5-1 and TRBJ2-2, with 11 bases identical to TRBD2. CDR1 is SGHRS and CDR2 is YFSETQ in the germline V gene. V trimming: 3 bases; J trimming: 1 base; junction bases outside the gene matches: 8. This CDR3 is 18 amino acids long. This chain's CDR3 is CASSSGLAGPLNTGELFF. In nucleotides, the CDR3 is TGCGCCAGCAGCTCTGGACTAGCGGGTCCGTTGAACACCGGGGAGCTGTTTTTT.

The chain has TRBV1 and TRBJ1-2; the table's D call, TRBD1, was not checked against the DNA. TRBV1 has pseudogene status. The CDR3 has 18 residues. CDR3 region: CTSSHPNWGRGFNYGYTF. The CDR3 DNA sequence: TGCACCAGCAGCCACCCCAATTGGGGCAGGGGATTTAACTATGGCTACACCTTC.

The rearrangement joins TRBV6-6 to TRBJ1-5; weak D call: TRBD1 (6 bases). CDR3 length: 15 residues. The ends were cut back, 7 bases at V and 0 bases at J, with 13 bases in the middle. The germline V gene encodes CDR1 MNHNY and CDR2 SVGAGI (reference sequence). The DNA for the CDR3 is TGTGCCAGCAACCAGGGGACACTTAGCAATCAGCCCCAGCATTTT. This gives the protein CASNQGTLSNQPQHF.

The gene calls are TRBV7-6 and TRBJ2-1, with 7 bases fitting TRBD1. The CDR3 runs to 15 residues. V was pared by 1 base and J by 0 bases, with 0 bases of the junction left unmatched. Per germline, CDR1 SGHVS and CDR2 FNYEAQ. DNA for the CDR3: TGTGCCAGCAGCTTAGACAGGGGCTCCTACAATGAGCAGTTCTTC. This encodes CASSLDRGSYNEQFF.

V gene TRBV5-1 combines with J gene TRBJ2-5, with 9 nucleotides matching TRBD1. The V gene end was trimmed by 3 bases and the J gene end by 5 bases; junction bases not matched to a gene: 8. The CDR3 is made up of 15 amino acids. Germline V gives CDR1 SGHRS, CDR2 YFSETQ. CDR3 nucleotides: TGCGCCAGCAGCTGGGGACAGGGTTCGGATGAGACCCAGTACTTC. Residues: CASSWGQGSDETQYF.

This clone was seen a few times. The CDR3 spells CASSQDFIAPRRGDTQYF. As DNA, the CDR3 is TGCGCCAGCAGCCAAGATTTTATAGCCCCAAGGCGTGGAGATACGCAGTATTTT. The rearrangement links TRBV4-1 to TRBJ2-3; no firm D call. The V gene's germline CDR1 is MGHRA and CDR2 YSYEKL. This CDR3 has 18 amino acids. Between the trimmed V and J ends, which lost 0 bases and 5 bases, there was a span of 21 bases.

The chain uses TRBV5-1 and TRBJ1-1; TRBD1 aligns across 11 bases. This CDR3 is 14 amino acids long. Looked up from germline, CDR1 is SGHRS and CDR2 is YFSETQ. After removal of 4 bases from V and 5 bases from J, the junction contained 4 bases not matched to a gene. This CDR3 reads CASSQRDRGTEAFF. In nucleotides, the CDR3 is TGCGCCAGCAGCCAAAGGGACAGGGGGACTGAAGCTTTCTTT.

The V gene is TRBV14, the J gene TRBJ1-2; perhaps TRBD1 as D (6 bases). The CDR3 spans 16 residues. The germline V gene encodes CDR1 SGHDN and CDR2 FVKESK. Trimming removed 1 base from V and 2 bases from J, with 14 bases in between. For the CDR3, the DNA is TGTGCCAGCAGCCAAGCCCCCATAGGACAGAACTATGGCTACACCTTC. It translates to CASSQAPIGQNYGYTF.

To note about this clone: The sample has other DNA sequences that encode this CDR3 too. The chain's CDR3 is CASSTLTDTQYF. The DNA for the CDR3 is TGTGCCAGTAGTACCCTCACAGATACGCAGTATTTT. The chain recombines TRBV19 with TRBJ2-3, with no clear D. The germline gives CDR1 LNHDA, CDR2 SQIVND (reference sequence). This CDR3 region has 12 residues. The V end was cut by 4 bases, the J end by 2 bases, with 4 bases between.

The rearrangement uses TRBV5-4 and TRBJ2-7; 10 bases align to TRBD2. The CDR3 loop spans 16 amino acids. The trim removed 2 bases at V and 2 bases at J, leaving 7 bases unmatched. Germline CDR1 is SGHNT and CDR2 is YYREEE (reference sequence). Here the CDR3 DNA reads TGTGCCAGCAGCTTTCGGTCTAGCGGGAGTCCCTACGAGCAGTACTTC. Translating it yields CASSFRSSGSPYEQYF. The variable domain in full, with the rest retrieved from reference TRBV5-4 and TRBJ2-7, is ETGVTQSPTHLIKTRGQQVTLRCSSQSGHNTVSWYQQALGQGPQFIFQYYREEENGRGNFPPRFSGLQFPNYSSELNVNALELDDSALYLCASSFRSSGSPYEQYFGPGTRLTVT.

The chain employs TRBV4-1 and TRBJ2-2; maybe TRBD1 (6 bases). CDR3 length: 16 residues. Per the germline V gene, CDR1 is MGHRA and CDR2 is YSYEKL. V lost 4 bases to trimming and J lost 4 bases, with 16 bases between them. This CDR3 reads CASSPWPTGPTGELFF. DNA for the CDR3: TGCGCCAGCAGCCCGTGGCCAACAGGGCCCACCGGGGAGCTGTTTTTT.

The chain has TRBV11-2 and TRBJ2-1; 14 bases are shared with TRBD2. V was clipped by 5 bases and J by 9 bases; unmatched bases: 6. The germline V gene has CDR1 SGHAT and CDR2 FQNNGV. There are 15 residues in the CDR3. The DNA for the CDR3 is TGTGCCAGCAGCGGGGGACTAGCGGGGGTGGGTGAGCAGTTCTTC. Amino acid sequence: CASSGGLAGVGEQFF. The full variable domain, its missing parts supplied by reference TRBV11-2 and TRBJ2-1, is EAGVAQSPRYKIIEKRQSVAFWCNPISGHATLYWYQQILGQGPKLLIQFQNNGVVDDSQLPKDRFSAERLKGVDSTLKIQPAKLEDSAVYLCASSGGLAGVGEQFFGPGTRLTVL.

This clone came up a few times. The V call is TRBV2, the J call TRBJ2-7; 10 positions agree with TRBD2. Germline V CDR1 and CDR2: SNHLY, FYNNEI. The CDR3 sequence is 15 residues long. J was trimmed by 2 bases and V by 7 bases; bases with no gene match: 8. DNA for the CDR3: TGTGCCAGCATTGGAACTAGCGGGGCTACCTACGAGCAGTACTTC. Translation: CASIGTSGATYEQYF.

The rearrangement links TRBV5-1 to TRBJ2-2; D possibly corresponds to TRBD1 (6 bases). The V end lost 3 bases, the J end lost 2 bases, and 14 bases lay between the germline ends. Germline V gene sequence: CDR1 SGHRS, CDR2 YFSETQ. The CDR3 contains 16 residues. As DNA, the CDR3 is TGCGCCAGCAGCTCCGGGACAATGCTTAACACCGGGGAGCTGTTTTTT. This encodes CASSSGTMLNTGELFF.